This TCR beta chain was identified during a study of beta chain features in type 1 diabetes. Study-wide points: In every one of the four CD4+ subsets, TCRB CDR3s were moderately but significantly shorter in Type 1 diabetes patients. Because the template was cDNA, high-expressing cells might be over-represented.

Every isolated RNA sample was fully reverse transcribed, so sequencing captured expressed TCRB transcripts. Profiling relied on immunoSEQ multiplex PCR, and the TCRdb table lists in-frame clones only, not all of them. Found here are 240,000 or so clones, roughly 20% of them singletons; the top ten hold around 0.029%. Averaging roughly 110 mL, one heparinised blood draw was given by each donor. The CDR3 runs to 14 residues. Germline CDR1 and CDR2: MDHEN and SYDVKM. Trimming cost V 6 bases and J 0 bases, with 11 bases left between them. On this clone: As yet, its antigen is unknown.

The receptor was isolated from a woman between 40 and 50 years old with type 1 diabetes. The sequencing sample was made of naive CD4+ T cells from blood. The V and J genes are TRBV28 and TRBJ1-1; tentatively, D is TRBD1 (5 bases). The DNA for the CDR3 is TGTGCCAGCAGCCTGACAGTCCTGAACACTGAAGCTTTCTTT. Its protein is CASSLTVLNTEAFF.